The text below deals with one TCR beta chain. Germline V gene lookup returns CDR1 SGHNT and CDR2 YYREEE (reference sequence). The CDR3 sequence is 12 residues long. V was clipped by 1 base and J by 7 bases, with 6 bases between them. This entry is derived from a study of blood T cell repertoires in COVID-19. Some clones are missing from TCRdb's copy, which holds only in-frame ones; the method was immunoSEQ multiplex PCR. The sample has 150,000 or so clones, roughly nine tenths seen once. This sequence originates from a woman aged 65 to 85 with acute or convalescent COVID-19. The gene calls are TRBV5-4 and TRBJ1-5; D is unresolved. The sequenced material came from peripheral blood. For the CDR3, the DNA is TGTGCCAGCAGCTTGATGGGCCAGCCCCAGCATTTT. Its protein product is CASSLMGQPQHF. The full variable domain, rest sourced from reference TRBV5-4 and TRBJ1-5, is ETGVTQSPTHLIKTRGQQVTLRCSSQSGHNTVSWYQQALGQGPQFIFQYYREEENGRGNFPPRFSGLQFPNYSSELNVNALELDDSALYLCASSLMGQPQHFGDGTRLSIL.